These 5 T cell receptor beta chains originate from one sample sequenced in a study of blood T cell repertoires in COVID-19. The repertoire was sequenced with immunoSEQ multiplex PCR; TCRdb's copy has only in-frame clones and lacks some. Of about 160,000 clones listed, roughly 80% are singletons. Source material: peripheral blood. The receptors shown here come from a middle-aged woman with COVID-19, enrolled during active disease.

J is TRBJ2-7 and V is TRBV5-4; TRBD1 matches at 8 bases. Germline CDR1 SGHNT, CDR2 YYREEE (reference sequence). With 1 base clipped from V and 2 bases from J, the junction kept 5 bases outside the gene matches. This CDR3 region has 15 residues. Here the CDR3 DNA reads TGTGCCAGCAGCTTGAGCGACAGGGGAACCTACGAGCAGTACTTC. This encodes CASSLSDRGTYEQYF.

This chain joins TRBV20-1 and TRBJ2-1; 8 nucleotides line up with TRBD1. CDR1 and CDR2 (germline): DFQATT, SNEGSKA (reference sequence). The CDR3 has 14 residues. V was pared by 3 bases and J by 8 bases, with 9 bases of the junction left unmatched. The CDR3 loop reads CSASRSATGDEQFF. CDR3 DNA sequence: TGCAGTGCTAGTAGGAGTGCGACAGGGGATGAGCAGTTCTTC.

This clone was seen a single time. The gene calls are TRBV5-6 and TRBJ2-7, with TRBD1 identical over 8 bases. Germline lookup yields CDR1 SGHDT and CDR2 YYEEEE. V trimming: 0 bases; J trimming: 3 bases; junction bases outside the gene matches: 5. The length of the CDR3 is 15 residues. Written as DNA, the CDR3 is TGTGCCAGCAGCTTGGGGGGACAGGATATCTACGAGCAGTACTTC. It is translated as CASSLGGQDIYEQYF.

The V call is TRBV28, the J call TRBJ1-6; D is undetermined. Trimming left V 3 bases short and J 10 bases short, with 10 bases between. Germline CDR1 MDHEN, CDR2 SYDVKM. The CDR3 sequence is 13 residues long. The CDR3 sequence is CASSLVLMSPLHF. The CDR3, as DNA: TGTGCCAGCAGTTTGGTCCTAATGTCACCCCTCCACTTT.

The V and J genes are TRBV11-2 and TRBJ1-1; D gene uncertain. The CDR3 covers 13 residues. Looked up from germline, CDR1 is SGHAT and CDR2 is FQNNGV. Deletions cut 5 bases from V and 6 bases from J, with 13 bases between. The CDR3 loop reads CASSPVRYPEAFF. The DNA for the CDR3 is TGTGCCAGCAGCCCAGTCAGGTACCCTGAAGCTTTCTTT.